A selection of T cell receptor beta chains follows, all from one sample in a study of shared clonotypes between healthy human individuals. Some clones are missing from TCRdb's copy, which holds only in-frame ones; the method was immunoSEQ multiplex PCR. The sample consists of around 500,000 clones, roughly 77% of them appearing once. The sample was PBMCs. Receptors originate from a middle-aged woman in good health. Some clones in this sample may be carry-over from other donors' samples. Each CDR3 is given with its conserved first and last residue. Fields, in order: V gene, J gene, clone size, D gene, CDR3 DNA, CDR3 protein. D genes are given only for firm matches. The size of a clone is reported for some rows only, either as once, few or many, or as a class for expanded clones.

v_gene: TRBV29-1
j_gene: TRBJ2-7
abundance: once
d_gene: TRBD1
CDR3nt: TGCAGCGTCGCGGGGACAGGGGGCGACGAGCAGTACTTC
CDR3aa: CSVAGTGGDEQYF

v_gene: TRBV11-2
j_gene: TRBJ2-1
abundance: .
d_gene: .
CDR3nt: TGTGCCAGCAGCTCCGACAACTACAATGAGCAGTTCTTC
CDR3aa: CASSSDNYNEQFF

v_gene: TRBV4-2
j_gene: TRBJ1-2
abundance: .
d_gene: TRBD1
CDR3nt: TGTGCCAGCAGCCAAGATAGGTCTCGGGACAGTGGAGGCTACACCTTC
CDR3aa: CASSQDRSRDSGGYTF

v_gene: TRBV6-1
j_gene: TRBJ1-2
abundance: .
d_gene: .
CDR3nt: TGTGCCAGCAGTGAAAGGTCAGAGGGCGCGGGAGGCTACACCTTC
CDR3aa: CASSERSEGAGGYTF

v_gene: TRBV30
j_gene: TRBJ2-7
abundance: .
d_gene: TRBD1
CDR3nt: TGTGCCTGGACAGGGGGACCCTACGAGCAGTACTTC
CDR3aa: CAWTGGPYEQYF

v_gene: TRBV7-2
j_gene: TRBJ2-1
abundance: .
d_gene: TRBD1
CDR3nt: TGTGCCAGCAGCTCCCGACAGGGCCAGCAGTTCTTC
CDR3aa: CASSSRQGQQFF

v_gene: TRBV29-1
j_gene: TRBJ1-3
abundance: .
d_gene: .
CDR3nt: TGCAGCGTTGAAGGGAGTGGAAACACCATATATTTT
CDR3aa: CSVEGSGNTIYF

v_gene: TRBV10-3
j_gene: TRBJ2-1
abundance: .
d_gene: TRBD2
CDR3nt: TGTGCCATCAGTGAGTCGATAGCGGGGACCTACAATGAGCAGTTCTTC
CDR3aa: CAISESIAGTYNEQFF

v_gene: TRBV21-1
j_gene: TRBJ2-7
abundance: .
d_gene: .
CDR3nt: TGTGCCAGCAGCACCACCCTCATCGGGGAAGGAGGCCACGAGCAGTACTTC
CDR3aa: CASSTTLIGEGGHEQYF

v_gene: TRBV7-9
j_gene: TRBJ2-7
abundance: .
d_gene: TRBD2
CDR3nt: TGTGCCAGCAGCCCGCCGAGGGAGGGGCGCGAGCAGTACTTC
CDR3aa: CASSPPREGREQYF

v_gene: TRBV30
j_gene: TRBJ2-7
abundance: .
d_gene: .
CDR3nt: TGTGCCTGGAGTCAAAGGGTGGGTTCGAGCTCCTACGAGCAGTACTTC
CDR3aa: CAWSQRVGSSSYEQYF

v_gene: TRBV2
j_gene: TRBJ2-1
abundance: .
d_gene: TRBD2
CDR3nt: TGTGCCAGCAGGGGCGGGACTAGCGGGCGCTCCTACAATGAGCAGTTCTTC
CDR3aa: CASRGGTSGRSYNEQFF

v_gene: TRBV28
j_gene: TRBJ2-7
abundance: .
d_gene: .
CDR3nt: TGTGCCAGCAGTCGACTCAGTCAGATCTCCTACGAGCAGTACTTC
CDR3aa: CASSRLSQISYEQYF

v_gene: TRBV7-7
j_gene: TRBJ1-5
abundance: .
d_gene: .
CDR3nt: TGTGCTAGCAGCCAAGACATTTATCAGCCCCAGCATTTT
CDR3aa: CASSQDIYQPQHF

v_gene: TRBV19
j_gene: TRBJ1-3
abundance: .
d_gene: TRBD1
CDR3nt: TGTGCCAGTAGCACCGGGACAGGGTCTGGAAACACCATATATTTT
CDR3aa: CASSTGTGSGNTIYF

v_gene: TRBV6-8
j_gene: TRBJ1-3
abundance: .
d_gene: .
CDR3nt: TGTGCCAGCAAGCCGGGATCCTCTGGAAACACCATATATTTT
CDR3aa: CASKPGSSGNTIYF

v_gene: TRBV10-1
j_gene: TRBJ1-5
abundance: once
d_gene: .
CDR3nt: TGCGCCAGCAGTGATCGGCGGAATCAGCCCCAGCATTTT
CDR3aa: CASSDRRNQPQHF

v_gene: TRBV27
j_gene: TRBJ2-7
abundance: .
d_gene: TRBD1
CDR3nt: TGTGCCAGCACTCGACAGGGCTCCTACGAGCAGTACTTC
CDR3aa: CASTRQGSYEQYF

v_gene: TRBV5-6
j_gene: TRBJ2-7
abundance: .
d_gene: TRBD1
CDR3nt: TGTGCCAGCAGCCCACGAGGACAGGGGGCTAGGTACGAGCAGTACTTC
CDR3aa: CASSPRGQGARYEQYF

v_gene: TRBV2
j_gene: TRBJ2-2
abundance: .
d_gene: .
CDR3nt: TGTGCCAGCACGCAGAACACCGGGGAGCTGTTTTTT
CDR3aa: CASTQNTGELFF

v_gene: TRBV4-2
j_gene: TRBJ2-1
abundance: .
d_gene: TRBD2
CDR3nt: TGTGCCAGCAGCCGACCTAGGCGGGAGGGTCAGGGTGAGCAGTTCTTC
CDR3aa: CASSRPRREGQGEQFF

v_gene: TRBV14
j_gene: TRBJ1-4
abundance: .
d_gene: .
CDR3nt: TGTGCCAGCAGCCAAGGGACAGCCGTTAATGAAAAACTGTTTTTT
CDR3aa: CASSQGTAVNEKLFF

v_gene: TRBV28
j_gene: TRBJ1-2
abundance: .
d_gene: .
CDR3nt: TGTGCCAGCAGTGCGGTCTCTTATGGCTACACCTTC
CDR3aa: CASSAVSYGYTF

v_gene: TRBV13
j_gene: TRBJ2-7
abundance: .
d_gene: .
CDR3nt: TGTGCCAGCAGCTTACTTACCTACGAGCAGTACTTC
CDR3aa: CASSLLTYEQYF

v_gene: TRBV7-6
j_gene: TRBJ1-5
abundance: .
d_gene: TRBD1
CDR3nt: TGTGCCAGCAGCTTAGACGACAGGGGACCCCAGCATTTT
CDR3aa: CASSLDDRGPQHF

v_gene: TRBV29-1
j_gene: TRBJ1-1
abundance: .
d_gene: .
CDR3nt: TGCAGCGTTGATCCGGGACGGGGGAACACTGAAGCTTTCTTT
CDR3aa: CSVDPGRGNTEAFF

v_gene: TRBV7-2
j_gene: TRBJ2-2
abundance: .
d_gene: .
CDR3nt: TGTGCCAGCACCCCTAGGACCCTTTTAGGCGCGACCGGGGAGCTGTTTTTT
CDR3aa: CASTPRTLLGATGELFF

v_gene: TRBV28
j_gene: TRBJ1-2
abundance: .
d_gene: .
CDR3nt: TGTGCCAGCAGTTTAGGGGGGAAAAACTATGGCTACACCTTC
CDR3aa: CASSLGGKNYGYTF

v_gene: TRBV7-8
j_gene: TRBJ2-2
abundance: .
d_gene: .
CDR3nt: TGTGCCAGCAGCTTAACGGCCAGGGCTCAATCGGGGGAGCTGTTTTTT
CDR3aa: CASSLTARAQSGELFF

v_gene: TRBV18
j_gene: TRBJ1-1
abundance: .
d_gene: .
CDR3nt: TGTGCCAGCTCACCCCCGGGACGGCCGAACACTGAAGCTTTCTTT
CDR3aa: CASSPPGRPNTEAFF

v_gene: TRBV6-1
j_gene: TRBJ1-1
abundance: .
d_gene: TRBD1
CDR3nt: TGTGCCAGCAGTGTCATCCCGGGACAGGGGGCGGATGCTTTCTTT
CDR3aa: CASSVIPGQGADAFF

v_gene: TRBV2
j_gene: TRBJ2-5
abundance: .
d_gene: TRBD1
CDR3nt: TGTGCCAGCCCCACAGGGGACGAAGAGACCCAGTACTTC
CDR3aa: CASPTGDEETQYF

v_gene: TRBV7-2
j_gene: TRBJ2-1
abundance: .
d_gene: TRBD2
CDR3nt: TGTGCCAGCAGCTTATACGCGGGAGCCTTATACAATGAGCAGTTCTTC
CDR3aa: CASSLYAGALYNEQFF

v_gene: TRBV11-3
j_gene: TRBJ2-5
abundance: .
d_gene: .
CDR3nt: TGTGCCAGCAGCTTAAAGTTGGCGGGACAGATAGAGACCCAGTACTTC
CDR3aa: CASSLKLAGQIETQYF

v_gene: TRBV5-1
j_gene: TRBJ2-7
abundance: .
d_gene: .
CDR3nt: TGCGCCAGCAGCTTGGCCAGGGGAGATAACGAGCAGTACTTC
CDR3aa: CASSLARGDNEQYF

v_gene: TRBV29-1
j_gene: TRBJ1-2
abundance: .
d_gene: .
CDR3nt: TGCAGCGTTGAAGCGCTCGACTATGGCTACACCTTC
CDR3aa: CSVEALDYGYTF

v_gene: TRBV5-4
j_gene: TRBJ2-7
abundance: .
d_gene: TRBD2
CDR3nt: TGTGCCAGCAGCCCCCAGGGAGGGCCTGAAGAGCAGTACTTC
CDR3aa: CASSPQGGPEEQYF

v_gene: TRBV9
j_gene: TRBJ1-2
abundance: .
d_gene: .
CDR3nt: TGTGCCAGCAGCCCCTCGCATGGGGGCTACACCTTC
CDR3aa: CASSPSHGGYTF

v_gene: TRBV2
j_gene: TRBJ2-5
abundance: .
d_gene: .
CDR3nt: TGTGCCAGCGGGTTAGGACGGCGGGGAGAGACCCAGTACTTC
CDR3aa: CASGLGRRGETQYF

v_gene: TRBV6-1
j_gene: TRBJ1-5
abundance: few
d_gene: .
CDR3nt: TGTGCCAGCAGTCCAGCCGGGGAACAGCCCCAGCATTTT
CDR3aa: CASSPAGEQPQHF

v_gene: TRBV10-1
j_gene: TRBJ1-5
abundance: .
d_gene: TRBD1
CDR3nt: TGCGCCAGCAGTCGGGACAGGGGAAGGGTTCAGCCCCAGCATTTT
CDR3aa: CASSRDRGRVQPQHF

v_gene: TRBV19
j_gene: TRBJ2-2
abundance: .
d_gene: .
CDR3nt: TGTGCCAGTAGTATCTGGACCAGGAACACCGGGGAGCTGTTTTTT
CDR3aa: CASSIWTRNTGELFF

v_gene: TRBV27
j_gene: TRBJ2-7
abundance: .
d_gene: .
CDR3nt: TGTGCCAGCAGCCCAGTAGGGACCCACTACGAGCAGTACTTC
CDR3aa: CASSPVGTHYEQYF

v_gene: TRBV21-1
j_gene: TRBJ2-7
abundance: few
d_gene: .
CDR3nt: TGTGCCAGCAGCGCCGGGGGCAGACCATACGAGCAGTACTTC
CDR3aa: CASSAGGRPYEQYF

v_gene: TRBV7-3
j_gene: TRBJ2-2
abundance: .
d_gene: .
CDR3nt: TGTGCCAGCAGCTTAAGTATCCACGCCGGGGAGCTGTTTTTT
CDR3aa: CASSLSIHAGELFF

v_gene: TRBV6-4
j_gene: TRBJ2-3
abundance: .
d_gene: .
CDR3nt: TGTGCCAGCAGTGACACGGCGGGGAGTAGCACAGATACGCAGTATTTT
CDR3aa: CASSDTAGSSTDTQYF

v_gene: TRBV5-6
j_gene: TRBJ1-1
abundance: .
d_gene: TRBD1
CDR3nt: TGTGCCAGCAGCAAGGACAGGGGGCGGACCACTGAAGCTTTCTTT
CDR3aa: CASSKDRGRTTEAFF

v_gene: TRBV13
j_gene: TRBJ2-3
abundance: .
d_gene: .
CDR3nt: TGTGCCAGCAGCCCCCGGGGTCTTCTCAGCACAGATACGCAGTATTTT
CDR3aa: CASSPRGLLSTDTQYF

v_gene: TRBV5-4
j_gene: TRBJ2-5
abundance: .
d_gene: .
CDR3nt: TGTGCCAGCAGCTTGATCGGGGGCCAAGAGACCCAGTACTTC
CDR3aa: CASSLIGGQETQYF

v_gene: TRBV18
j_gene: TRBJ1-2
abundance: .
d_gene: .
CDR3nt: TGTGCCAGCTCACCTGACAGAAGTCAAAACTATGGCTACACCTTC
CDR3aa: CASSPDRSQNYGYTF

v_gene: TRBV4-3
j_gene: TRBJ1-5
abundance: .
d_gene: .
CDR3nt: TGCGCCAGCAGCCAAGACCATAATCAGCCCCAGCATTTT
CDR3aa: CASSQDHNQPQHF

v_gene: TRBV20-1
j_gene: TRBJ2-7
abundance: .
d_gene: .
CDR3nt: TGCAGTGCTTCACAATTTACCGAGCAGTACTTC
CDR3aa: CSASQFTEQYF

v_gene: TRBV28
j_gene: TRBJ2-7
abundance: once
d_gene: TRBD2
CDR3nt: TGTGCCACCCAGCGGGAGTGGGGTGGGGAGCAGTACTTC
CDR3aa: CATQREWGGEQYF

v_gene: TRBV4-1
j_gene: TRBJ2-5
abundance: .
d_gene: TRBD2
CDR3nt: TGCGCCAGCAGCCAAGATCCCAGCGGGAGGGGAGGTGACCAAGAGACCCAGTACTTC
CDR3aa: CASSQDPSGRGGDQETQYF

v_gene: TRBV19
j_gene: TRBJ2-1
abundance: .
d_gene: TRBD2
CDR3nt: TGTGCCAGTAGTATCCTCGGACTAGCGCGGAATGAGCAGTTCTTC
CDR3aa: CASSILGLARNEQFF

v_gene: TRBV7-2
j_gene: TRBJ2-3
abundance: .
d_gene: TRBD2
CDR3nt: TGTGCCAGCAGCTTAGGCGCTAGCGGGAGTGGAGATACGCAGTATTTT
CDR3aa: CASSLGASGSGDTQYF

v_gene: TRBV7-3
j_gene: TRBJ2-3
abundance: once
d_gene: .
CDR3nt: TGTGCCAGCAGCTTAAGCGGGATCAGCACAGATACGCAGTATTTT
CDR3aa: CASSLSGISTDTQYF

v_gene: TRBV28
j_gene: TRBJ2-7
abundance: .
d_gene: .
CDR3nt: TGTGCCAGCATCCCGACGGATACCGGGGGAGAGCAGTACTTC
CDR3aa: CASIPTDTGGEQYF

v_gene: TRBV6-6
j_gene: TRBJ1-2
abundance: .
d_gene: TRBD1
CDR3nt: TGTGCCAGCAGTCGGCGACAGGGTACTAACTATGGCTACACCTTC
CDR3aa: CASSRRQGTNYGYTF